This TCR beta chain was captured by sequencing in a study of CD8 T cells in Susac syndrome. Patients with Susac syndrome met diagnostic criteria defined recently for definite or probable disease. Reverse transcription of roughly 0.5 to 1 ug RNA was carried out with random hexamers. TCR beta CDR3 was amplified by immunoSEQ multiplex PCR. This amplification extended across 54 Vbeta and 13 Jbeta segments. TCRdb reprocessed the immunoSEQ multiplex PCR reads via MiXCR and lists one record per CDR3 protein. The sample contains some 110,000 distinct CDR3 sequences, over 90% of which appear only once. This clonotype was obtained from a human donor with Susac syndrome. The source material was CD8+ T cells from PBMCs.

CDR3 sequence (DNA): TGCGCCAGCAGCTCGACAGTTGACTACAATGAGCAGTTCTTC. This codes for CASSSTVDYNEQFF. This sequence joins TRBV5-1 and TRBJ2-1; perhaps TRBD1 as D (5 bases). Looked up from germline, CDR1 is SGHRS and CDR2 is YFSETQ. There are 14 residues in the CDR3. V lost 3 bases and J lost 3, with 10 bases in between.